These T cell receptor beta chains were read from a single sample in a study of OX40 agonist ivuxolimab in advanced cancers. Produced via immunoSEQ multiplex PCR; TCRdb's table is partial and in-frame only. The sample contains roughly 93,000 clones, under 95% of which appear only once. Sequencing was performed on CD4+ or CD8+ T cells sorted from blood, taken in a trial of the OX40 agonist ivuxolimab. These receptors all come from an adult with an advanced solid tumor such as melanoma, head and neck, liver or kidney cancer. Each CDR3 is given with its conserved first and last residue. The D gene is left open where the match is weak. Only part of the rows carry a size: once, few, many, or a class if the clone is expanded.

clone_size	v_call	j_call	d_call	cdr3_nt	cdr3_aa
NA	TRBV10-3	TRBJ2-2	TRBD2	TGTGCCATCAGAGGACTAGCGGCGAACACCGGGGAGCTGTTTTTT	CAIRGLAANTGELFF
NA	TRBV5-1	TRBJ1-2	NA	TGCGCCAGCAGTACGGACACCTATGGCTACACCTTC	CASSTDTYGYTF
once	TRBV6-1	TRBJ2-7	NA	TGTGCCAGCAGTGGGACCTGGACAGAGACCTTGAGCTCCTACGAGCAGTACTTC	CASSGTWTETLSSYEQYF
NA	TRBV7-6	TRBJ2-2	NA	TGTGCCAGCAGCCAAGTCCACGACGGGGAGCTGTTTTTT	CASSQVHDGELFF
NA	TRBV5-4	TRBJ1-2	TRBD1	TGTGCCAGCAGCGCCCAGGGACAGGGTGCCTATGGCTACACCTTC	CASSAQGQGAYGYTF
NA	TRBV5-4	TRBJ2-2	NA	TGTGCCAGCAGCTTGATATCGAACACCGGGGAGCTGTTTTTT	CASSLISNTGELFF
few	TRBV5-1	TRBJ2-3	NA	TGCGCCAGCAGCTTGCGACAGGCGAACACAGATACGCAGTATTTT	CASSLRQANTDTQYF
NA	TRBV2	TRBJ1-2	TRBD1	TGTGCCAGCAGCCCTTTTGTAGGGGGCAATGGCTACACCTTC	CASSPFVGGNGYTF
NA	TRBV29-1	TRBJ1-5	TRBD1	TGCAGCGTTTCACAGGGGGCCGGTCAGCCCCAGCATTTT	CSVSQGAGQPQHF
once	TRBV29-1	TRBJ2-1	NA	TGCAGCGTTGAAGAGAATGGTAATGAGCAGTTCTTC	CSVEENGNEQFF
NA	TRBV7-9	TRBJ2-1	TRBD2	TGTGCCAGCAGCACGCCGGGACTACCCAATGAGCAGTTCTTC	CASSTPGLPNEQFF
NA	TRBV5-1	TRBJ2-1	NA	TGCGCCAGCAGCTTGGGGTTCGGGCAGGGAAGGACCGATGAGCAGTTCTTC	CASSLGFGQGRTDEQFF
NA	TRBV19	TRBJ1-5	TRBD1	TGTGCCAGTAGTCTGGTGGGACAGGGTGGTCAGCCCCAGCATTTT	CASSLVGQGGQPQHF
NA	TRBV4-1	TRBJ1-1	NA	TGCGCCAGCAGCCAAGGAGGCGGGAATGAAGCTTTCTTT	CASSQGGGNEAFF
NA	TRBV28	TRBJ1-3	NA	TGTGCCAGCAGTTTTGCTTATCTATCTGGAAACACCATATATTTT	CASSFAYLSGNTIYF
NA	TRBV2	TRBJ2-2	TRBD2	TGTGCCAGCAGACTTAGCGGGAGCACCGGGGAGCTGTTTTTT	CASRLSGSTGELFF
once	TRBV6-1	TRBJ1-4	NA	TGTGCCAGCAGTGAAGACAGGATAAATGAAAAACTGTTTTTT	CASSEDRINEKLFF
NA	TRBV6-1	TRBJ1-4	NA	TGTGCCAGCCGCTTTGGGGAAACTAATGAAAAACTGTTTTTT	CASRFGETNEKLFF
NA	TRBV28	TRBJ2-6	NA	TGTGCCAGCAGTCCGACAGCCCCTGGGGCCAACGTCCTGACTTTC	CASSPTAPGANVLTF
NA	TRBV10-3	TRBJ2-7	NA	TGTGCCATCAGTGACGGGAGCTCCTACGAGCAGTACTTC	CAISDGSSYEQYF
NA	TRBV27	TRBJ2-1	NA	TGTGCCAGCAGTTTTGCGGGCAGGGATGAGCAGTTCTTC	CASSFAGRDEQFF
NA	TRBV27	TRBJ2-3	TRBD2	TGTGCCAGCAGTTTTGGCGGGAGTTTAACAGATACGCAGTATTTT	CASSFGGSLTDTQYF
NA	TRBV18	TRBJ2-2	NA	TGTGCCAGCTCACCAGGAATGGAAACCGGGGAGCTGTTTTTT	CASSPGMETGELFF
NA	TRBV5-4	TRBJ1-3	TRBD1	TGTGCCAGCAGCAGGACAGGGTCTGGAAACACCATATATTTT	CASSRTGSGNTIYF
NA	TRBV27	TRBJ2-7	NA	TGTGCCAGCAGTTTATCTGAGACAGGCTTAGTCTCCTACGAGCAGTACTTC	CASSLSETGLVSYEQYF
NA	TRBV6-1	TRBJ2-7	TRBD1	TGTGCCATCAGTGATCCGGGACAGTCGAGCCCCTACGAGCAGTACTTC	CAISDPGQSSPYEQYF
NA	TRBV2	TRBJ2-3	NA	TGTGCCAGCAGTGTGGGACCCGACACAGATACGCAGTATTTT	CASSVGPDTDTQYF
NA	TRBV7-2	TRBJ2-7	TRBD2	TGTGCCAGCAGCTTAGCTAGCGGGAGGGCCTACGAGCAGTACTTC	CASSLASGRAYEQYF
once	TRBV18	TRBJ2-7	TRBD1	TGTGCCAGCTCACCACCGGACAGGGTGGGATACGAGCAGTACTTC	CASSPPDRVGYEQYF
NA	TRBV10-3	TRBJ2-7	TRBD1	TGTGCCATCAGTGGGGGACAGGACTCCTACGAGCAGTACTTC	CAISGGQDSYEQYF
NA	TRBV5-8	TRBJ1-4	NA	TGTGCCAGCAGCTCAGAGCCGGGACTGAACCATGAAAAACTGTTTTTT	CASSSEPGLNHEKLFF
NA	TRBV28	TRBJ1-1	NA	TGTGCCAGTCGGCTGCTGCTGAGTTCCACTGAAGCTTTCTTT	CASRLLLSSTEAFF
NA	TRBV7-2	TRBJ2-3	TRBD1	TGTGCCAGCAGCCTCCGGACAGGGGGTGTCACAGATACGCAGTATTTT	CASSLRTGGVTDTQYF
NA	TRBV14	TRBJ2-7	TRBD2	TGTGCCAGCAGCCCTAGGACTAGCGGGAGGCAGTACTTC	CASSPRTSGRQYF
NA	TRBV6-5	TRBJ2-3	TRBD2	TGTGCCAGCAGTGGCCGCCTGGGGCGGGAGGGGACGCAGTATTTT	CASSGRLGREGTQYF
NA	TRBV5-1	TRBJ2-5	NA	TGCGCCAGCAGCTTGGCCTTAGAGACCCAGTACTTC	CASSLALETQYF
NA	TRBV30	TRBJ1-5	NA	TGTGCCTGGAGTGGTGGCAAGAATCAGCCCCAGCATTTT	CAWSGGKNQPQHF